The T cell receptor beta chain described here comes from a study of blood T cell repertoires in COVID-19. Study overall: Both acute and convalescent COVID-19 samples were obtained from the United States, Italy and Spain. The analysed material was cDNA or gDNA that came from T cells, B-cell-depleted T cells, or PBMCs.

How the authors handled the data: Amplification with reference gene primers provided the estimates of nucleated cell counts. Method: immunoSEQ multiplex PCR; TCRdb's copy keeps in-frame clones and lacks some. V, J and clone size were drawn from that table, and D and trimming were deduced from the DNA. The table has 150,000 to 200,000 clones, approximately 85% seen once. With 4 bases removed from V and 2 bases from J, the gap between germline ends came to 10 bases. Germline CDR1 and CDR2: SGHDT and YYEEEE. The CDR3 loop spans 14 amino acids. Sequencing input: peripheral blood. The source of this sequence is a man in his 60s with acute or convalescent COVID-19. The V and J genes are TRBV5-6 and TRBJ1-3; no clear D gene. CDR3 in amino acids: CASSLTAAGNTIYF. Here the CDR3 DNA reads TGTGCCAGCAGCCTTACAGCTGCTGGAAACACCATATATTTT.